The 13 T cell receptor beta chains reported below all come from one sample, sequenced in a study of blood T cell repertoires in COVID-19. Here immunoSEQ multiplex PCR was the method, and the copy in TCRdb shows in-frame clones only, minus some. The table has some 370,000 clones, roughly four fifths seen once. Sequenced sample: PBMCs or T cells enriched from blood (not recorded which). These receptors were obtained from a woman aged 45 to 65 who had recovered from COVID-19.

The CDR3 loop is CASSVHRSPTSEAYNEQFF. CDR3 nucleotide sequence: TGTGCCAGCAGCGTCCACCGCAGTCCAACTAGCGAGGCCTACAATGAGCAGTTCTTC. The chain joins TRBV9 to TRBJ2-1, with 7 bases aligning to TRBD2. The CDR3 extends over 19 amino acids. V lost 2 bases and J lost 2; bases outside the gene matches: 16. CDR1 and CDR2 from the germline V gene are SGDLS and YYNGEE.

The chain recombines TRBV5-6 with TRBJ1-5; the match to TRBD1 covers 7 bases. The ends lost 0 bases at V and 2 bases at J; junction bases unmatched: 2. The CDR3 loop spans 15 amino acids. From germline, CDR1 is SGHDT and CDR2 YYEEEE. For the CDR3, the DNA is TGTGCCAGCAGCTTGGGCACAGGGGGCAATCAGCCCCAGCATTTT. It is translated as CASSLGTGGNQPQHF.

The chain recombines TRBV7-2 with TRBJ2-5, with D perhaps TRBD1 (6 bases). Germline V gene sequence: CDR1 SGHTA, CDR2 FQGNSA. V lost 5 bases, J lost 1 base, and 17 bases lay in between. This CDR3 has 16 residues. DNA for the CDR3: TGTGCCAGCAGCCACTCGTGGGCACAGGGCCAAGAGACCCAGTACTTC. Encoded protein: CASSHSWAQGQETQYF.

The chain has TRBV5-4 and TRBJ1-2, with 11 nucleotides matching TRBD1. CDR3 length: 14 residues. Losses at the gene ends were 4 bases for V and 6 bases for J; bases not matched to a gene: 5. CDR1 is SGHNT, CDR2 YYREEE, per germline (reference sequence). CDR3 sequence (DNA): TGTGCCAGCAGCATGGGACAGGGGGGCGATGGCTACACCTTC. Translated, it gives CASSMGQGGDGYTF.

The chain recombines TRBV5-1 with TRBJ1-1, with 8 nucleotides matching TRBD1. The V and J ends lost 1 base and 3 bases, in that order; junction bases with no gene match: 5. Germline V lookup: CDR1 SGHRS, CDR2 YFSETQ. The CDR3 has 15 amino acids. For the CDR3, the DNA is TGCGCCAGCAGCTTGACAGGGGGTAAGGACACTGAAGCTTTCTTT. Translated, it gives CASSLTGGKDTEAFF. Variable domain in full (rest from reference TRBV5-1 and TRBJ1-1): KAGVTQTPRYLIKTRGQQVTLSCSPISGHRSVSWYQQTPGQGLQFLFEYFSETQRNKGNFPGRFSGRQFSNSRSEMNVSTLELGDSALYLCASSLTGGKDTEAFFGQGTRLTVV.

This chain uses TRBV7-2 with TRBJ2-7; possibly TRBD2 for D (5 bases). CDR1 is SGHTA and CDR2 is FQGNSA in the germline V gene. The CDR3 has 14 residues. The ends were cut back, 5 bases at V and 3 bases at J, with 14 bases in the middle. Written as DNA, the CDR3 is TGTGCCAGCAGCGTCACTAGGGAGAACTACGAGCAGTACTTC. It specifies CASSVTRENYEQYF.

The chain uses TRBV19 and TRBJ1-6; D is possibly TRBD1 (6 bases). CDR3 length: 14 amino acids. V lost 0 bases to trimming and J lost 8 bases, with 8 bases between them. Germline CDR1 reads LNHDA; CDR2 reads SQIVND (reference sequence). The CDR3 bases are TGTGCCAGTAGTATAGAAGCAGGGGATTCACCCCTCCACTTT. Its protein product is CASSIEAGDSPLHF.

The rearrangement links TRBV7-9 to TRBJ2-1; TRBD1 matches 10 bases. The V segment lost 4 bases and the J segment 8 bases; nucleotides outside the gene matches: 14. The CDR3 loop spans 17 amino acids. Per germline, CDR1 SEHNR and CDR2 FQNEAQ (reference sequence). The CDR3 loop reads CASSSTTGQGRRDEQFF. DNA of the CDR3: TGTGCCAGCAGCTCGACAACGGGACAGGGGCGACGCGATGAGCAGTTCTTC.

J is TRBJ2-7 and V is TRBV5-1; D is unresolved. Germline V lookup: CDR1 SGHRS, CDR2 YFSETQ. The CDR3 runs to 15 residues. Trimming left V 0 bases short and J 0 bases short, with 10 bases between. CDR3 residues: CASSLAGPSSYEQYF. The CDR3, as DNA: TGCGCCAGCAGCTTGGCTGGGCCGTCCTCCTACGAGCAGTACTTC.

The J gene is TRBJ1-1, the V gene TRBV29-1, with 9 bases aligning to TRBD1. The J segment lost 2 bases and the V segment lost 5 bases, leaving 3 bases of the junction unmatched. There are 13 residues in the CDR3. Looked up from germline, CDR1 is SQVTM and CDR2 is ANQGSEA. The CDR3 region has the DNA TGCAGCGTTAAACAGGGGGCTAACACTGAAGCTTTCTTT. Amino acids: CSVKQGANTEAFF.

In its sample, this clone was seen once. This chain connects TRBV5-1 to TRBJ1-4, with 11 bases that match TRBD1. This CDR3 has 18 residues. The junction had 6 bases not matched to a gene; V was cut back by 0 bases and J by 2 bases. Germline values: CDR1 SGHRS, CDR2 YFSETQ. Here the CDR3 DNA reads TGCGCCAGCAGCTTGGGTGGACAGGGGGCGCCGACTAATGAAAAACTGTTTTTT. This encodes CASSLGGQGAPTNEKLFF.

The chain joins TRBV28 to TRBJ1-6; D may be TRBD1 (5 bases). Germline V gene lookup returns CDR1 MDHEN and CDR2 SYDVKM. The V gene lost 3 bases and the J gene lost 7 bases, with 16 bases spanning the gap. This CDR3 is built from 16 residues. CDR3 amino acids: CASSFPGGGRNSPLHF. CDR3 bases: TGTGCCAGCAGTTTCCCCGGGGGAGGGCGGAATTCACCCCTCCACTTT.

The chain employs TRBV7-9 and TRBJ1-6; 9 nucleotides align to TRBD1. The CDR3 loop spans 16 amino acids. V shed 5 bases, J shed 7 bases, and the junction held 9 bases outside the gene matches. CDR1 and CDR2 (germline): SEHNR, FQNEAQ (reference sequence). The CDR3 sequence: CASSQTGTGINSPLHF. The CDR3 DNA is TGTGCCAGCAGCCAGACCGGGACAGGGATAAATTCACCCCTCCACTTT.